The 32 T cell receptor beta chains below all came from one sample that was sequenced in a study of T-cell memory formation after mild COVID-19. Using its own MiXCR run on the 5' RACE reads, TCRdb lists one record per CDR3 protein. The sample consists of around 340,000 distinct CDR3 sequences, 20% to 25% of them appearing once. Sequencing used PBMCs or a T cell subset sorted from them (not recorded which). Every receptor here comes from an adult woman who had mild COVID-19 (a few samples of this study predate the infection). Cell type and time point are not known.

In its sample, this clonotype was seen a few times. The V gene is TRBV9, the J gene TRBJ2-5; 7 bases line up with TRBD2. Trimming cost V 0 bases and J 6 bases; bases outside gene matches: 20. The germline gives CDR1 SGDLS, CDR2 YYNGEE. The CDR3 length is 19 residues. The CDR3 protein is CASSVGSPASGAFGKTQYF. The CDR3 DNA follows: TGTGCCAGCAGCGTAGGCTCCCCCGCAAGCGGGGCCTTCGGGAAGACCCAGTACTTC.

This chain uses TRBV9 with TRBJ2-3; tentatively, D is TRBD2 (7 bases). Trimming pared 0 bases from V and 5 bases from J, leaving 13 bases between. The CDR3 extends over 15 amino acids. Looked up from germline, CDR1 is SGDLS and CDR2 is YYNGEE. The CDR3 sequence is CASSVEGGLGDTQYF. The CDR3 DNA reads as TGTGCCAGCAGCGTAGAGGGGGGGCTTGGAGATACGCAGTATTTT.

Comment on this clonotype: This may come from a read error, since a much larger clone is one base off. This chain joins TRBV7-3 and TRBJ2-3; D might be TRBD1 (6 bases). Germline V lookup: CDR1 SGHTA, CDR2 FQGTGA. Trimming removed 6 bases from V and 2 bases from J, with 12 bases in between. The CDR3 spans 14 residues. DNA of the CDR3: TGTGCCAGCAGTTACCTGGGGGCCACAGATACGCAGTATTTT. The encoded protein is CASSYLGATDTQYF. The full variable domain, completed using reference TRBV7-3 and TRBJ2-3, is GAGVSQTPSNKVTEKGKYVELRCDPISGHTALYWYRQSLGQGPEFLIYFQGTGAADDSGLPNDRFFAVRPEGSVSTLKIQRTERGDSAVYLCASSYLGATDTQYFGPGTRLTVL.

The rearrangement links TRBV6-2 or TRBV6-3 to TRBJ2-1, with 15 bases lining up with TRBD2. The CDR3 is made up of 15 amino acids. The junction had 7 bases not matched to a gene; V was cut back by 6 bases and J by 10 bases. Germline CDR1 MNHEY, CDR2 SVGEGT. The DNA for the CDR3 is TGTGCCAGCAGCTGGACTAGCGGGAGGGCAGGGGAGCAGTTCTTC. Its translation: CASSWTSGRAGEQFF.

The J gene is TRBJ2-7, the V gene TRBV6-5, with 9 bases lining up with TRBD2. The V segment lost 0 bases and the J segment 7 bases; nucleotides outside the gene matches: 7. The CDR3 contains 15 residues. Per germline, CDR1 MNHEY and CDR2 SVGAGI. The CDR3: CASSYSAGGGGEQYF. The CDR3 DNA reads TGTGCCAGCAGTTACTCGGCGGGAGGGGGCGGGGAGCAGTACTTC.

Only a few counts were recorded for this clonotype. This chain connects TRBV3-1 to TRBJ2-7; tentative D call: TRBD2 (6 bases). The CDR3 spans 15 residues. Trimming left V 0 bases short and J 3 bases short, with 12 bases between. CDR1 and CDR2 (germline): LGHDT, YNNKEL (reference sequence). CDR3 region: CASSQDNSGRYEQYF. CDR3 in DNA: TGTGCCAGCAGCCAAGATAATAGCGGCCGCTACGAGCAGTACTTC.

This chain links TRBV6-5 with TRBJ2-7; 10 bases align to TRBD1. The J segment lost 1 base and the V segment lost 8 bases, leaving 2 bases of the junction unmatched. This CDR3 spans 13 amino acids. Germline values: CDR1 MNHEY, CDR2 SVGAGI. This CDR3 is CASGQGESYEQYF. CDR3 nucleotides: TGTGCCAGCGGACAGGGGGAGTCCTACGAGCAGTACTTC.

J is TRBJ2-7 and V is TRBV12-3 or TRBV12-4, with D possibly TRBD2 on 6 matching bases. Trimming took off 4 bases at V and 0 bases at J, with 7 bases between the two ends. The CDR3 consists of 13 residues. The CDR3 nucleotides read TGTGCCAGCAGTTCGCGGGACTCCTACGAGCAGTACTTC. It encodes CASSSRDSYEQYF.

This clonotype was picked up a small number of times. J is TRBJ2-3 and V is TRBV29-1; D possibly corresponds to TRBD2 (7 bases). Trimming stripped 3 bases from V and 4 bases from J, with 17 bases between. The V gene's germline CDR1 is SQVTM and CDR2 ANQGSEA. CDR3 size: 15 residues. The CDR3 sequence: CSVDRGRAGPDTQYF. The CDR3 DNA reads as TGCAGCGTTGATAGGGGGAGGGCTGGTCCAGATACGCAGTATTTT.

This chain connects TRBV27 to TRBJ2-5; 7 nucleotides align to TRBD1. This CDR3 has 12 residues. Germline values: CDR1 MNHEY, CDR2 SMNVEV (reference sequence). With 8 bases clipped from V and 9 bases from J, the junction kept 9 bases outside the gene matches. The DNA of the CDR3 is TGTGCCAGCTATGGCACCCAGGGGGCCCAGTACTTC. It codes for CASYGTQGAQYF.

The count of this clonotype is one. The CDR3 DNA reads TGTGCCAGCAGTGGGGGGGGACAGGTACCCTATAGCAATCAGCCCCAGCATTTT. Translating gives CASSGGGQVPYSNQPQHF. The gene calls are TRBV6-1 and TRBJ1-5, with 8 bases identical to TRBD1. Losses at the gene ends were 4 bases for V and 0 bases for J; bases not matched to a gene: 11. The CDR3 consists of 18 residues. CDR1 and CDR2 (germline): MNHNS, SASEGT.

V gene TRBV20-1 combines with J gene TRBJ1-2, with D perhaps matching TRBD1 (5 bases). CDR1 and CDR2 (germline): DFQATT, SNEGSKA (reference sequence). This CDR3 contains 14 residues. Between the trimmed V and J ends, which lost 3 bases and 5 bases, there was a span of 16 bases. CDR3 bases: TGCAGTGCTAGGAGAGTAGGGGCAAGGTATGGCTACACCTTC. The encoded protein is CSARRVGARYGYTF.

V is TRBV29-1 and J is TRBJ2-7; either TRBD1 or TRBD2 may supply D (5 bases each). Germline V gene data show CDR1 as SQVTM and CDR2 as ANQGSEA. V shed 5 bases and J shed 4 bases, with 12 bases lying between them. The CDR3 length is 12 residues. The CDR3: CSVLGPTYEQYF. The DNA for the CDR3 is TGCAGCGTTTTGGGACCGACGTACGAGCAGTACTTC.

The V call is TRBV19, the J call TRBJ1-2, with TRBD1 identical over 9 bases. Germline V gives CDR1 LNHDA, CDR2 SQIVND (reference sequence). The CDR3 length is 16 residues. J lost 2 bases, V lost 5 bases, and 9 bases had no gene match. The DNA of the CDR3 is TGTGCCAGTAGTCTACAGGGGGCGGGGAGAAACTATGGCTACACCTTC. This gives the protein CASSLQGAGRNYGYTF.

This clonotype was seen more than once but under ten times. The chain employs TRBV3-1 and TRBJ2-5, with 8 bases identical to TRBD2. V shed 1 base and J 4 bases; nucleotides not matched to a gene: 8. CDR1 and CDR2 (germline): LGHDT, YNNKEL (reference sequence). The length of the CDR3 is 16 residues. CDR3 DNA sequence: TGTGCCAGCAGCCAAGGGGACGGGGGGGCCCCAGAGACCCAGTACTTC. Its translation: CASSQGDGGAPETQYF.

The chain has TRBV11-2 and TRBJ1-5; D is unclear. Germline assignment: CDR1 SGHAT and CDR2 FQNNGV. Trimming took off 4 bases at V and 4 bases at J, with 8 bases between the two ends. CDR3 length: 13 amino acids. CDR3 sequence reads: CASSSNINQPQHF. In DNA, the CDR3 is TGTGCCAGCAGCTCGAACATTAATCAGCCCCAGCATTTT. The whole variable domain, remainder taken from reference TRBV11-2 and TRBJ1-5, is EAGVAQSPRYKIIEKRQSVAFWCNPISGHATLYWYQQILGQGPKLLIQFQNNGVVDDSQLPKDRFSAERLKGVDSTLKIQPAKLEDSAVYLCASSSNINQPQHFGDGTRLSIL.

This clonotype was seen ten or more times. The genes are TRBV3-1 and TRBJ2-7, with D maybe TRBD1 (6 bases). The CDR3 extends over 15 amino acids. Germline V gene sequence: CDR1 LGHDT, CDR2 YNNKEL (reference sequence). Trimming pared 4 bases from V and 5 bases from J, leaving 18 bases between. In DNA, the CDR3 is TGTGCCAGCAGCCCGCCGTGGCAGGGGAAAGACGAGCAGTACTTC. It codes for CASSPPWQGKDEQYF.

This clonotype was detected a few times. This chain connects TRBV4-1 to TRBJ2-2; no reliable D call. Trimming took 4 bases from V and 1 from J, leaving 16 bases between them. Per the germline V gene, CDR1 is MGHRA and CDR2 is YSYEKL. The length of the CDR3 is 17 residues. This CDR3 reads CASSPSLPRKNTGELFF. CDR3 coding DNA: TGCGCCAGCAGCCCATCTCTACCCCGTAAGAACACCGGGGAGCTGTTTTTT.

The chain combines TRBV12-5 with TRBJ2-3; unclear D gene. Germline lookup yields CDR1 LGHNT and CDR2 FRNRAP. Trimming pared 5 bases from V and 3 bases from J, leaving 12 bases between. The CDR3 contains 14 residues. In DNA form, the CDR3 reads TGTGCTAGTGGTACTGACCTATCAACAGATACGCAGTATTTT. This gives the protein CASGTDLSTDTQYF. Filled out from reference TRBV12-5 and TRBJ2-3, the complete variable domain reads DARVTQTPRHKVTEMGQEVTMRCQPILGHNTVFWYRQTMMQGLELLAYFRNRAPLDDSGMPKDRFSAEMPDATLATLKIQPSEPRDSAVYFCASGTDLSTDTQYFGPGTRLTVL.

This clonotype was recorded a few times. The rearrangement links TRBV7-9 to TRBJ2-3, with D unresolved. Germline lookup yields CDR1 SEHNR and CDR2 FQNEAQ (reference sequence). CDR3 length: 17 residues. The V end was cut by 5 bases, the J end by 1 base, with 19 bases between. The CDR3 protein is CASSRISIPDRTDTQYF. CDR3 in DNA: TGTGCCAGCAGCCGCATATCAATCCCAGACCGCACAGATACGCAGTATTTT.

This clonotype was observed at least ten times. This chain links TRBV9 with TRBJ1-6, with a weak D call TRBD1 (5 bases). Trimming pared 3 bases from V and 9 bases from J, leaving 10 bases between. Germline loops: CDR1 SGDLS, CDR2 YYNGEE. This CDR3 contains 13 residues. The DNA for the CDR3 is TGTGCCAGCAGCGGGGACCTGGCTTCACCCCTCCACTTT. Encoded protein: CASSGDLASPLHF.

The chain couples TRBV15 to TRBJ2-2; D not certain. Germline V gene sequence: CDR1 LNHNV, CDR2 YYDKDF (reference sequence). Trimming left V 0 bases short and J 2 bases short, with 7 bases between. The length of the CDR3 is 15 residues. CDR3 nucleotides: TGTGCCACCAGCAGAGAGTTTAGAAACACCGGGGAGCTGTTTTTT. Amino acid sequence: CATSREFRNTGELFF.

CDR3 protein: CASSQQGSTGELFF. DNA of the CDR3: TGTGCCAGCAGCCAACAGGGGTCCACCGGGGAGCTGTTTTTT. This chain links TRBV3-1 with TRBJ2-2; maybe TRBD1 (6 bases). Between the trimmed V and J ends, which lost 2 bases and 4 bases, there was a span of 8 bases. CDR3 length: 14 residues. The germline V gene encodes CDR1 LGHDT and CDR2 YNNKEL (reference sequence). Combining the CDR3 with reference TRBV3-1 and TRBJ2-2 gives the whole variable domain DTAVSQTPKYLVTQMGNDKSIKCEQNLGHDTMYWYKQDSKKFLKIMFSYNNKELIINETVPNRFSPKSPDKAHLNLHINSLELGDSAVYFCASSQQGSTGELFFGEGSRLTVL.

This clonotype was recorded a few times. The chain links TRBV7-8 to TRBJ2-6; maybe TRBD2 (5 bases). Trimming stripped 4 bases from V and 5 bases from J, with 15 bases between. The CDR3 has 16 residues. Germline V gene data show CDR1 as SGHVS and CDR2 as FQNEAQ. The DNA of the CDR3 is TGTGCCAGCAGCTCCCCGACGGGGTTGAGGGCCAACGTCCTGACTTTC. Translation gives CASSSPTGLRANVLTF.

The V gene is TRBV20-1, the J gene TRBJ2-7; D is unclear. The CDR3 runs to 12 residues. Germline V gene data show CDR1 as DFQATT and CDR2 as SNEGSKA (reference sequence). The V gene lost 1 base and the J gene lost 1 base, with 5 bases spanning the gap. The CDR3 nucleotides are TGCAGTGCTAGAGGGATTTCCTACGAGCAGTACTTC. Its protein product is CSARGISYEQYF.

This clonotype has a handful of counts. The V and J genes are TRBV12-3 or TRBV12-4 and TRBJ2-3; no clear D. Deletions cut 7 bases from V and 5 bases from J, with 7 bases between. This CDR3 comprises 11 residues. This CDR3 reads CASTNRDTQYF. CDR3 bases: TGTGCCAGCACCAACAGAGATACGCAGTATTTT.

This clonotype was counted only a few times. The J gene is TRBJ1-1, the V gene TRBV20-1, with 8 bases identical to TRBD1. This CDR3 contains 14 residues. CDR1 DFQATT and CDR2 SNEGSKA come from the germline V gene (reference sequence). V dropped 1 base and J dropped 4; count of bases not matched to a gene: 5. The CDR3 protein is CSARGTGLGTEAFF. Written as DNA, the CDR3 is TGCAGTGCTAGAGGGACAGGGTTAGGCACTGAAGCTTTCTTT.

The chain recombines TRBV12-3 or TRBV12-4 with TRBJ2-5; maybe TRBD1 (6 bases). This CDR3 contains 15 residues. V lost 6 bases and J 1 base, leaving 15 bases between the germline ends. In nucleotides, the CDR3 is TGTGCCAGCAGCGATAGAGACAGGATCCAAGAGACCCAGTACTTC. It encodes CASSDRDRIQETQYF.

In its sample, this clonotype was seen a few times. The chain couples TRBV7-3 to TRBJ2-2; 10 bases fit TRBD1. V trimming: 4 bases; J trimming: 5 bases; junction bases outside the gene matches: 4. The CDR3 extends over 15 amino acids. The germline V gene encodes CDR1 SGHTA and CDR2 FQGTGA. The CDR3 loop is CASSSGTGVTGELFF. The CDR3, as DNA: TGTGCCAGCAGCTCCGGGACAGGGGTAACCGGGGAGCTGTTTTTT.

The chain couples TRBV12-3 or TRBV12-4 to TRBJ1-2; 8 bases match TRBD1. The CDR3 is made up of 13 amino acids. V lost 8 bases, J lost 8 bases, and 10 bases stayed unmatched. The CDR3 coding sequence is TGTGCCAGCGAAATGACAGGGGCGGGGGGCTACACCTTC. Encoded protein: CASEMTGAGGYTF.

This clonotype occurred a few times. This chain uses TRBV6-5 with TRBJ1-1, with 7 bases aligning to TRBD1. J gave up 0 bases and V 2 bases, and 3 bases lay outside the gene matches. This CDR3 spans 15 amino acids. Germline V lookup: CDR1 MNHEY, CDR2 SVGAGI. CDR3 coding DNA: TGTGCCAGCAGTTACGGGACAGTGATGAACACTGAAGCTTTCTTT. It yields the protein CASSYGTVMNTEAFF.

This clonotype was detected a few times. CDR3 bases: TGTGCCAGCAGCTTCCCAAGCGGATACAATGAGCAGTTCTTC. This sequence encodes CASSFPSGYNEQFF. V and J are TRBV7-2 and TRBJ2-1, with D possibly matching TRBD2 (5 bases). The CDR3 spans 14 residues. The germline V and J ends were trimmed by 3 bases and 4 bases, with 10 bases remaining between them. CDR1 and CDR2 from the germline V gene are SGHTA and FQGNSA.